This T cell receptor beta chain was profiled in a study of blood T cell repertoires in COVID-19. As for the study in general: The samples span acute and convalescent COVID-19 from the United States, Italy and Spain. In each case, the material was cDNA or gDNA derived from T cells, B-cell-depleted T cells, or PBMCs.

V lost 4 bases and J lost 0, with 22 bases in between. The germline V gene encodes CDR1 SGHNT and CDR2 YYREEE (reference sequence). The CDR3 runs to 18 residues. Authors' processing steps: The authors estimated nucleated cell counts from reference gene primer amplification. The data were produced by immunoSEQ multiplex PCR, yet TCRdb's version contains in-frame clones alone and is incomplete. That table gives V, J and clone size, and the DNA gave D and trimming. This table holds just over 90,000 clones, almost 80% found once. The source of this sequence is a human donor in a cohort sampled during active COVID-19. The chain is built from TRBV5-4 and TRBJ2-5; D is possibly TRBD2 (6 bases). Sequenced material: peripheral blood. This chain's CDR3 is CASSREVLSGGYQETQYF. The CDR3 DNA reads TGTGCCAGCAGCCGTGAGGTCCTCAGCGGAGGGTACCAAGAGACCCAGTACTTC.